These T cell receptor beta chains were read from a single sample in a study of a mutant IDH1 vaccine in newly diagnosed glioma. Their antigen targets remain unknown. Repertoires were generated with immunoSEQ multiplex PCR, while TCRdb's copy carries only in-frame clones and drops some. The data hold some 130,000 clones, with about 80% observed a single time. The sequenced sample was PBMCs, obtained from a glioma patient whose treatment included an IDH1 peptide vaccine. The receptors shown here come from a man in his forties or fifties with glioma. Both conserved end residues are part of each CDR3. The order of the fields is clone size, J gene, D gene, V gene, CDR3 protein, CDR3 DNA. D genes are given only for firm matches. Clone size is given for some rows only: seen once, a few or many times, or a class if the clone is expanded.

few | TRBJ2-7 | NA | TRBV10-1 | CASSPGPLNGEQYF | TGCGCCAGCAGCCCGGGACCCCTGAACGGCGAGCAGTACTTC
NA | TRBJ2-1 | NA | TRBV11-2 | CASSLEGGQYNEQFF | TGTGCCAGCAGCTTAGAGGGTGGGCAGTACAATGAGCAGTTCTTC
NA | TRBJ1-5 | NA | TRBV18 | CASSLQGRDQPQHF | TGTGCCAGCTCACTCCAGGGAAGGGATCAGCCCCAGCATTTT
NA | TRBJ2-7 | TRBD1 | TRBV10-3 | CAINPGGDYEQYF | TGTGCCATCAATCCAGGGGGAGACTACGAGCAGTACTTC
NA | TRBJ1-2 | NA | TRBV5-1 | CASSSGLRAAYGYTF | TGCGCCAGCAGCTCCGGATTACGGGCCGCCTATGGCTACACCTTC
NA | TRBJ2-5 | NA | TRBV5-1 | CASSLRPARAQYF | TGCGCCAGCAGCTTAAGGCCGGCCCGGGCCCAGTACTTC
NA | TRBJ2-7 | NA | TRBV28 | CASSLSAGIYEQYF | TGTGCCAGCAGTTTATCGGCAGGCATCTACGAGCAGTACTTC
once | TRBJ2-7 | NA | TRBV7-9 | CASSAPWDGTYEQYF | TGTGCCAGCAGCGCCCCTTGGGACGGAACCTACGAGCAGTACTTC
NA | TRBJ2-1 | TRBD1 | TRBV7-2 | CASSSDRVSEQFF | TGTGCCAGCAGCTCGGACAGGGTTAGTGAGCAGTTCTTC
NA | TRBJ1-1 | TRBD1 | TRBV30 | CAWSVQGGSEAFF | TGTGCCTGGAGTGTACAGGGGGGCTCCGAAGCTTTCTTT
NA | TRBJ1-4 | NA | TRBV5-4 | CASSFNEAEKLFF | TGTGCCAGCAGCTTCAACGAGGCTGAAAAACTGTTTTTT